At least ten counts were recorded for the clone carrying this T cell receptor (beta chain). No antigen is known for it. The source of the sample is a study of T-cell reconstitution after alpha-beta-depleted transplantation in children. Library preparation (for TCRbeta) was performed with unique molecular identifiers. TCRdb reanalysed the PCR reads using MiXCR and keeps one entry per CDR3 protein. Among about 500,000 distinct CDR3 sequences, 9.5% to 12% were seen once, and the ten largest hold 14%. There are 15 residues in the CDR3. V shed 1 base and J 7 bases; nucleotides not matched to a gene: 4. CDR1 and CDR2 from the germline V gene are KGHSH and LQKENI. Study results and limitations: At one year after transplant, newly produced T cells mostly accounted for T-cell counts and diversity. Where some patients showed high TCRbeta diversity at day 60, it came from recipient T cells and thymic progenitors that had survived. Several hundred expanded graft clones reportedly were the source of alpha-beta T cells about two months after transplant.

The chain couples TRBV18 to TRBJ2-1, with 10 bases fitting TRBD2. This specimen consisted of PBMCs, mostly from graft donor cells, obtained 180 days after TCRalphabeta/CD19-depleted stem cell transplant. The sequence came from a female patient aged 2-9 years who had a stem cell transplant for aplastic anemia, so the T cells may come from the graft donor. CDR3 coding DNA: TGTGCCAGCTCACCACTAGCGGGAGGATTGAATGAGCAGTTCTTC. It translates to CASSPLAGGLNEQFF.